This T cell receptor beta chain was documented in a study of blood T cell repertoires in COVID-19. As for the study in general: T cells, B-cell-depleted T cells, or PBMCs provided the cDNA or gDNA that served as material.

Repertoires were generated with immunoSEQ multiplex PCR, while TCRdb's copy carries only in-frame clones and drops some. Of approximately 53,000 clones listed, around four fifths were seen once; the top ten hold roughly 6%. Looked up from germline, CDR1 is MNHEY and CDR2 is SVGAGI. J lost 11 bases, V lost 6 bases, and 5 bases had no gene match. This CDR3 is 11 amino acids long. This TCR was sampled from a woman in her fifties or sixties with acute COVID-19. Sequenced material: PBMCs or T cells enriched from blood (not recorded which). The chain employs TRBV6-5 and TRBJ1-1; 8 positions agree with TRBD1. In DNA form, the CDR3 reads TGTGCCAGCAGGCTCAGGGGGCTGGCTTTCTTT. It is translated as CASRLRGLAFF.